Each of the 30 T cell receptor beta chains below was sequenced from the same sample in a study of cytomegalovirus exposure and HLA in healthy donors. Profiling relied on immunoSEQ multiplex PCR, and the TCRdb table lists in-frame clones only, not all of them. The sample records over 130,000 clones, roughly 86% being singletons. Sequenced sample: PBMCs. These receptor sequences come from a man aged 18 to 35 in good health and CMV-seropositive.

This chain uses TRBV28 with TRBJ1-2, with D tentatively TRBD1 (6 bases). The CDR3 consists of 12 residues. V was cut by 5 bases and J by 6 bases, with 10 bases left in between. Germline-derived CDR1 and CDR2 are MDHEN and SYDVKM. The CDR3, as DNA: TGTGCCAGCAGTGCAGGGGCTGATGGCTACACCTTC. Translating gives CASSAGADGYTF.

This clone has only one observation. The sample contains more than one DNA sequence encoding this CDR3. The chain uses TRBV19 and TRBJ1-3; 8 bases are shared with TRBD1. Germline V gene lookup returns CDR1 LNHDA and CDR2 SQIVND (reference sequence). The trim removed 6 bases at V and 0 bases at J, leaving 1 base unmatched. The CDR3 runs to 14 residues. This CDR3 reads CASRGTGSGNTIYF. The CDR3 DNA sequence: TGTGCCAGTAGAGGGACAGGCTCTGGAAACACCATATATTTT.

The chain joins TRBV28 to TRBJ2-3; TRBD2 might be the D (5 bases). The ends were cut back, 2 bases at V and 2 bases at J, with 20 bases in the middle. The germline gives CDR1 MDHEN, CDR2 SYDVKM. This CDR3 region has 18 residues. The CDR3 protein is CASSLALYSSTFTDTQYF. In nucleotides, the CDR3 is TGTGCCAGCAGTTTAGCCCTGTACTCTAGCACCTTCACAGATACGCAGTATTTT.

The chain carries TRBV9 and TRBJ2-3; D might be TRBD2 (6 bases). The germline CDR1 and CDR2 sequences are SGDLS and YYNGEE. This CDR3 region has 17 residues. Trimming took 3 bases from V and 2 from J, leaving 19 bases between them. The CDR3 DNA reads TGTGCCAGCAGCGCTCAAGGGGTGGGAGGAGACACAGATACGCAGTATTTT. Its translation: CASSAQGVGGDTDTQYF.

V gene TRBV18 combines with J gene TRBJ1-5; TRBD1 matches 7 bases. After removal of 3 bases from V and 9 bases from J, the junction contained 8 bases not matched to a gene. From germline, CDR1 is KGHSH and CDR2 LQKENI. The CDR3 is made up of 14 amino acids. CDR3 loop: CASSPAGGKGPQHF. DNA of the CDR3: TGTGCCAGCTCACCTGCAGGGGGTAAAGGGCCCCAGCATTTT.

The V and J genes are TRBV11-3 and TRBJ2-7, with 7 bases fitting TRBD1. Germline assignment: CDR1 SGHNT and CDR2 YENEEA. The length of the CDR3 is 14 residues. V lost 5 bases, J lost 1 base, and 5 bases stayed unmatched. The DNA for the CDR3 is TGTGCCAGCAGCCCAAGACAGGGATCCTACGAGCAGTACTTC. This translates into CASSPRQGSYEQYF.

The chain joins TRBV6-5 to TRBJ1-1, with D tentatively TRBD1 (5 bases). V gave up 4 bases and J gave up 5 bases, with 8 bases separating them. From germline, CDR1 is MNHEY and CDR2 SVGAGI. This CDR3 region has 12 residues. For the CDR3, the DNA is TGTGCCAGCAGTTCTGGGGCAACTGAAGCTTTCTTT. This gives the protein CASSSGATEAFF.

This clone was seen a single time. This chain links TRBV5-8 with TRBJ1-5, with D possibly TRBD1 on 5 matching bases. The CDR3 covers 15 residues. Between the trimmed V and J ends, which lost 1 base and 8 bases, there was a span of 16 bases. The V gene's germline CDR1 is SGHTS and CDR2 YDEGEE. CDR3 nucleotides: TGTGCCAGCAGCTTGACATCAACCAGGGCTGAGCCCCAGCATTTT. Translation: CASSLTSTRAEPQHF.

A single count supports this clone. The chain is built from TRBV5-8 and TRBJ2-7; 10 bases are shared with TRBD2. Germline values: CDR1 SGHTS, CDR2 YDEGEE. The CDR3 has 14 amino acids. J gave up 2 bases and V 2 bases, and 1 base lay outside the gene matches. The DNA for the CDR3 is TGTGCCAGCAGCTTACTAGCGGGGACCTACGAGCAGTACTTC. Translation gives CASSLLAGTYEQYF.

V is TRBV28 and J is TRBJ2-7; TRBD2 might be the D (6 bases). CDR1 is MDHEN, CDR2 SYDVKM, per germline. This CDR3 is built from 13 residues. The ends were cut back, 6 bases at V and 4 bases at J, with 13 bases in the middle. The CDR3 protein is CASREGEAYEQYF. In DNA, the CDR3 is TGTGCCAGCAGGGAGGGAGAAGCTTACGAGCAGTACTTC.

The chain employs TRBV25-1 and TRBJ1-1, with D unresolved. V lost 7 bases and J 3 bases, leaving 12 bases between the germline ends. CDR1 and CDR2 from the germline V gene are MGHDK and SYGVNS. The CDR3 spans 13 residues. In DNA form, the CDR3 reads TGTGCCAGCACTATGATGGGCGACACTGAAGCTTTCTTT. Translation: CASTMMGDTEAFF.

The chain joins TRBV7-3 to TRBJ2-7; TRBD1 agrees at 8 bases. CDR1 and CDR2 from the germline V gene are SGHTA and FQGTGA. The CDR3 is made up of 15 amino acids. Trimming took 5 bases from V and 5 from J; bases not matched to a gene: 11. This CDR3 reads CASSQDRGGPHEQYF. CDR3 DNA: TGTGCCAGCAGCCAAGACAGGGGCGGCCCACACGAGCAGTACTTC.

CDR3 region: CSVGRGSGFTEQFF. CDR3 sequence (DNA): TGCAGCGTCGGACGAGGATCAGGGTTCACTGAGCAGTTCTTC. The chain carries TRBV29-1 and TRBJ2-1; weak D call: TRBD1 (5 bases). This CDR3 is 14 amino acids long. Germline V lookup: CDR1 SQVTM, CDR2 ANQGSEA. V lost 6 bases and J 9 bases, leaving 21 bases between the germline ends.

The chain joins TRBV18 to TRBJ2-1, with 7 bases fitting TRBD1. J gave up 6 bases and V 7 bases, and 9 bases lay outside the gene matches. The V gene's germline CDR1 is KGHSH and CDR2 LQKENI. The CDR3 extends over 14 amino acids. The CDR3 DNA is TGTGCCAGCTTGGGACAGCCAAAATTCAATGAGCAGTTCTTC. Amino acid sequence: CASLGQPKFNEQFF.

This chain links TRBV11-2 with TRBJ2-5; 7 nucleotides agree with TRBD1. V shed 5 bases, J shed 5 bases, and the junction held 23 bases outside the gene matches. Germline loops: CDR1 SGHAT, CDR2 FQNNGV. The CDR3 has 19 amino acids. CDR3 loop: CASSPDFGGQDHRRETQYF. The CDR3 DNA reads TGTGCCAGCAGCCCAGATTTCGGAGGACAGGACCATCGGAGGGAGACCCAGTACTTC.

V is TRBV10-2 and J is TRBJ2-7; 8 bases align to TRBD1. With 5 bases clipped from V and 0 bases from J, the junction kept 3 bases outside the gene matches. This CDR3 spans 14 amino acids. From germline, CDR1 is WSHSY and CDR2 SAAADI. Here the CDR3 reads CASSRTGNSYEQYF. The CDR3 DNA follows: TGCGCCAGCAGTAGGACAGGGAACTCCTACGAGCAGTACTTC.

This sequence joins TRBV5-1 and TRBJ1-2; D ambiguous. The germline V gene has CDR1 SGHRS and CDR2 YFSETQ. Between the trimmed V and J ends, which lost 5 bases and 4 bases, there was a span of 15 bases. There are 14 residues in the CDR3. This chain's CDR3 is CASRLSGDSYGYTF. The CDR3 DNA follows: TGCGCCAGCAGGTTAAGTGGAGATAGCTATGGCTACACCTTC.

This clone was picked up one time. The rearrangement links TRBV27 to TRBJ1-5; TRBD1 is a possible D gene (5 bases). This CDR3 contains 13 residues. The V gene lost 9 bases and the J gene lost 5 bases, with 14 bases spanning the gap. Germline CDR1 MNHEY, CDR2 SMNVEV (reference sequence). The CDR3 DNA sequence: TGTGCCAGTAAACGGGGGGGTGATCAGCCCCAGCATTTT. Translation gives CASKRGGDQPQHF.

The gene calls are TRBV6-5 and TRBJ2-1, with 8 bases matching TRBD2. CDR3 length: 14 residues. Germline V gene sequence: CDR1 MNHEY, CDR2 SVGAGI. J was trimmed by 5 bases and V by 5 bases; bases with no gene match: 5. In DNA form, the CDR3 reads TGTGCCAGCAGTGGGGCACTAGCGGACAATGAGCAGTTCTTC. It is translated as CASSGALADNEQFF.

The CDR3 spells CASSLDGYSGNTIYF. The CDR3 nucleotides read TGTGCCAGCAGCCTAGACGGGTACTCTGGAAACACCATATATTTT. This chain joins TRBV9 and TRBJ1-3; D gene uncertain. Per the germline V gene, CDR1 is SGDLS and CDR2 is YYNGEE. CDR3 length: 15 amino acids. The V gene lost 4 bases and the J gene lost 0 bases, with 11 bases spanning the gap. Based on the CDR3 plus reference TRBV9 and TRBJ1-3, the full variable domain is DSGVTQTPKHLITATGQRVTLRCSPRSGDLSVYWYQQSLDQGLQFLIQYYNGEERAKGNILERFSAQQFPDLHSELNLSSLELGDSALYFCASSLDGYSGNTIYFGEGSWLTVV.

The rearrangement joins TRBV5-1 to TRBJ1-1; D gene ambiguous. This CDR3 comprises 12 residues. V lost 2 bases and J lost 8, with 10 bases in between. CDR1 and CDR2 from the germline V gene are SGHRS and YFSETQ. CDR3 sequence reads: CASSFNSLEAFF. CDR3 nucleotide sequence: TGCGCCAGCAGCTTTAATAGCCTCGAAGCTTTCTTT.

With regard to this clone: Different DNA sequences within this sample yield the same CDR3. J is TRBJ2-5 and V is TRBV9; tentatively, D is TRBD2 (6 bases). Per the germline V gene, CDR1 is SGDLS and CDR2 is YYNGEE. The CDR3 totals 14 residues. V was pared by 4 bases and J by 2 bases, with 12 bases between. The CDR3 region has the DNA TGTGCCAGCAGCCCCACCGGAGGGCAAGAGACCCAGTACTTC. This encodes CASSPTGGQETQYF.

The V and J genes are TRBV30 and TRBJ1-3, with 8 bases that match TRBD1. The CDR3 runs 14 residues. The ends lost 5 bases at V and 0 bases at J; junction bases unmatched: 3. Per the germline V gene, CDR1 is GTSNPN and CDR2 is SVGIG (reference sequence). The CDR3 reads CAWGTGSSGNTIYF. DNA for the CDR3: TGTGCCTGGGGGACAGGATCCTCTGGAAACACCATATATTTT. The full variable domain, its missing parts supplied by reference TRBV30 and TRBJ1-3, is SQTIHQWPATLVQPVGSPLSLECTVEGTSNPNLYWYRQAAGRGLQLLFYSVGIGQISSEVPQNLSASRPQDRQFILSSKKLLLSDSGFYLCAWGTGSSGNTIYFGEGSWLTVV.

The chain carries TRBV18 and TRBJ1-5; D might be TRBD1 (5 bases). The germline V gene encodes CDR1 KGHSH and CDR2 LQKENI. The V end was cut by 6 bases, the J end by 0 bases, with 12 bases between. This CDR3 spans 15 amino acids. The CDR3 region has the DNA TGTGCCAGCTCCCCCCGGGGGGGTAGCAATCAGCCCCAGCATTTT. This codes for CASSPRGGSNQPQHF. Full variable domain (remainder filled in from reference TRBV18 and TRBJ1-5): NAGVMQNPRHLVRRRGQEARLRCSPMKGHSHVYWYRQLPEEGLKFMVYLQKENIIDESGMPKERFSAEFPKEGPSILRIQQVVRGDSAAYFCASSPRGGSNQPQHFGDGTRLSIL.

This chain joins TRBV10-3 and TRBJ2-1, with 14 positions matching TRBD2. Germline V gene data show CDR1 as ENHRY and CDR2 as SYGVKD. Losses at the gene ends were 6 bases for V and 6 bases for J; bases not matched to a gene: 4. The CDR3 spans 15 residues. The CDR3 loop reads CAISSGTSGGNEQFF. The CDR3 DNA follows: TGTGCCATCAGCTCCGGGACTAGCGGGGGCAATGAGCAGTTCTTC.

This clone occurred once. In nucleotides, the CDR3 is TGTGCCAGTAGTATAAATTCCAGGGTATCCAATCAGCCCCAGCATTTT. This sequence encodes CASSINSRVSNQPQHF. J is TRBJ1-5 and V is TRBV19, with D tentatively TRBD1 (5 bases). The V and J ends lost 2 bases and 3 bases respectively, with 14 bases between them. Germline CDR1 and CDR2: LNHDA and SQIVND (reference sequence). The CDR3 length is 16 residues. The full variable domain, its missing parts supplied by reference TRBV19 and TRBJ1-5, is DGGITQSPKYLFRKEGQNVTLSCEQNLNHDAMYWYRQDPGQGLRLIYYSQIVNDFQKGDIAEGYSVSREKKESFPLTVTSAQKNPTAFYLCASSINSRVSNQPQHFGDGTRLSIL.

The chain carries TRBV6-5 and TRBJ1-2; the D gene is possibly TRBD1 (6 bases). Deletions cut 2 bases from V and 8 bases from J, with 18 bases between. Germline V lookup: CDR1 MNHEY, CDR2 SVGAGI. The CDR3 length is 15 residues. CDR3 loop: CASSYRGADRRGYTF. The DNA of the CDR3 is TGTGCCAGCAGTTACCGGGGGGCGGACCGCCGGGGCTACACCTTC.

The V call is TRBV9, the J call TRBJ2-2; 14 bases map to TRBD2. Germline CDR1 and CDR2: SGDLS and YYNGEE. This CDR3 comprises 16 residues. V shed 4 bases, J shed 7 bases, and the junction held 6 bases outside the gene matches. The CDR3 loop reads CASSPWTSGGSGELFF. The CDR3 DNA is TGTGCCAGCAGCCCCTGGACTAGCGGGGGGAGCGGGGAGCTGTTTTTT.

V gene TRBV6-1 combines with J gene TRBJ2-7; 8 bases are shared with TRBD2. Germline V lookup: CDR1 MNHNS, CDR2 SASEGT. The ends lost 6 bases at V and 3 bases at J; junction bases unmatched: 4. This CDR3 region has 13 residues. The CDR3 reads CASRGTRIYEQYF. The CDR3, as DNA: TGTGCCAGCAGGGGGACTAGAATCTACGAGCAGTACTTC.

This clone turned up a few times. V gene TRBV6-1 combines with J gene TRBJ2-1, with a tentative D call TRBD2 (5 bases). The CDR3 extends over 12 amino acids. Germline CDR1 MNHNS, CDR2 SASEGT. V was clipped by 3 bases and J by 7 bases, with 7 bases between them. CDR3 region: CASSDPGNEQFF. The CDR3 DNA reads TGTGCCAGCAGTGATCCGGGGAATGAGCAGTTCTTC.